Included here is one T cell receptor beta chain sequence, with context. The sample belongs to a study of cytomegalovirus exposure and HLA in healthy donors. Use of 60 Vbeta and 13 Jbeta primers characterized the PCR. Sequencing used immunoSEQ multiplex PCR; TCRdb keeps in-frame clones, though not all of them. The sample lists 130,000 to 150,000 clones, around 86% seen once, with under 3% in the top ten. The J segment lost 7 bases and the V segment lost 6 bases, leaving 7 bases of the junction unmatched. This CDR3 contains 15 residues. Germline V gene sequence: CDR1 MNHEY, CDR2 SVGAGI. This TCR derives from a woman aged 25 to 39 in good health and CMV-seronegative. The sequenced sample consisted of PBMCs. The chain has TRBV6-5 and TRBJ2-3, with 13 bases matching TRBD2. CDR3 amino acids: CASRPGTSGANTQYF. In DNA form, the CDR3 reads TGTGCCAGCAGGCCCGGGACTAGCGGGGCAAATACGCAGTATTTT.